The 5 T cell receptor beta chains in this list originate from one sample, sequenced in a study of tumor-infiltrating lymphocytes in primary liver carcinoma. Researchers generated TCR beta cDNA from around 510 ng of total RNA, relying on a constant-region primer. It was through three nested multiplex PCR rounds of slightly modified ARM-PCR that TCR beta libraries arose. Primers for the first two PCR rounds were TRBV1-TRBV30 forward primers and a C-beta reverse primer (about 9 cycles per round). TCRdb recomputed calls from the multiplex PCR reads with MiXCR, one row per CDR3 protein. The profile shows 70,000 to 75,000 distinct CDR3 sequences, approximately 74% of them singletons. DNA and RNA were both co-extracted from about 19-30 mg of bulk tissue that had not been sorted. The material sequenced was liver tumor tissue from sampling region 4. Subset specified: tumor region T4, right-lateral pole. The receptors here all came from a middle-aged man with primary liver carcinoma and hepatitis B virus infection.

The CDR3 DNA reads as TGTGCCAGCAGTGGGAGGGACTATTCGGGAGAGCAGTACTTC. It specifies CASSGRDYSGEQYF. The J gene is TRBJ2-7, the V gene TRBV6-1, with TRBD2 matching over 7 bases. Trimming cost V 4 bases and J 7 bases; bases outside gene matches: 10. The CDR3 sequence is 14 residues long. Germline assignment: CDR1 MNHNS and CDR2 SASEGT.

Turning to this clonotype: The CDR3 end shows no conserved phenylalanine or tryptophan, and so a read error is likely. This chain joins TRBV11-2 and TRBJ1-2; a weak D match, TRBD1 (6 bases). The germline CDR1 and CDR2 sequences are SGHAT and FQNNGV. The CDR3 sequence is 14 residues long. The CDR3 DNA reads as TGTGTCAGTAGAGAGAGGGACACCACCTATGGCTACACCCTC. This sequence encodes CVSRERDTTYGYTL.

In regard to this clonotype: At one end the junction does not follow the germline gene, possibly because of a read error. The J gene is TRBJ1-2, the V gene TRBV4-2; D call uncertain. Germline CDR1 is LGHNA and CDR2 is YNFKEQ. This CDR3 contains 13 residues. The CDR3 reads CASSQDGPYGYAF. In nucleotides, the CDR3 is TGTGCCAGCAGCCAAGATGGGCCCTATGGCTACGCCTTC.

This clonotype has a count of ten or more. This rearrangement joins TRBV6-5 to TRBJ1-4, with D perhaps TRBD1 (5 bases). V was pared by 6 bases and J by 8 bases, with 16 bases between. The V gene's germline CDR1 is MNHEY and CDR2 SVGAGI. CDR3 length: 14 residues. DNA for the CDR3: TGTGCCAGCAGACCATCGGGGGGGAAAGAAAAACTGTTTTTT. Translated, it gives CASRPSGGKEKLFF.

A remark on this clonotype: This sequence may be a read error, since a much larger clone differs from it by one base. V and J are TRBV18 and TRBJ1-1, with no clear D. CDR1 is KGHSH and CDR2 is LQKENI in the germline V gene. The CDR3 runs 13 residues. V lost 4 bases and J 5 bases, leaving 11 bases between the germline ends. The CDR3 is CASSQVEGTEAFF. The CDR3 region has the DNA TGTGCCAGCTCACAAGTGGAAGGGACTGAAGCTTTCTTT.